The source of this T cell receptor (beta chain) is a study of blood T cells in healthy people across ages. In this sample, this clonotype turned up a few times. Relative to the germline gene, one junction end is altered; a read error may explain this. This CDR3 has 14 residues. Looked up from germline, CDR1 is SQVTM and CDR2 is ANQGSEA. Next came a second PCR, run for about 6 to 12 cycles, which used a sample-barcoded 5' primer along with a J-beta primer mix. TCRdb reanalysed the 5' RACE reads using MiXCR and keeps one entry per CDR3 protein. The data contain about 1,800,000 distinct CDR3 sequences, about 30% of them singletons.

The V call is TRBV29-1, the J call TRBJ2-2; TRBD2 aligns across 8 bases. The sequence derives from a woman aged 25 to 39 in good health. Sequenced input: blood. The CDR3 DNA reads as TGCAGCGCCAAACTAGCGGTGAACACCGGGGAGTTGTTTTTT. Translated, it gives CSAKLAVNTGELFF.